This paragraph covers one T cell receptor (beta chain) sequence. There were TCR beta CDR3 regions amplified from RNA transcripts. With the HTBI primer set, the TCR CDR3 went through a first round of RT-PCR. In TCRdb, the multiplex PCR reads were re-called with MiXCR into one record per CDR3 protein. The sample includes over 500,000 distinct CDR3 sequences, about 45% of them seen just once. With V trimmed by 4 bases and J by 1 base, 6 bases remained unmatched. This CDR3 contains 15 residues. Germline values: CDR1 SGHRS, CDR2 YFSETQ. These data come from a study of T cells in Graves' hyperthyroidism and ophthalmopathy.

The sequence came from an adult woman with Graves' disease, either hyperthyroidism or ophthalmopathy (not recorded which). The rearrangement uses TRBV5-1 and TRBJ1-1; the match to TRBD1 covers 8 bases. Material for sequencing was peripheral blood or thyroid tissue (not recorded which). CDR3 nucleotides: TGCGCCAGCAGCGCCAGACAGGGGTCGAACACTGAAGCTTTCTTT. Translating it yields CASSARQGSNTEAFF.